These T cell receptor beta chains were read from a single sample in a study of beta chain features in type 1 diabetes. The method was immunoSEQ multiplex PCR; TCRdb's version includes in-frame clones alone and lacks a portion of them. The data show 310,000 or so clones, around 9.3% seen once. The sample taken for sequencing was central memory CD4+ T cells from blood. These receptors were obtained from a man under 40 with type 1 diabetes. The CDR3 runs from the conserved cysteine through the conserved F or W. The D gene is left open where the match is weak. Not all rows give a size; the values are once, few, many and, for expanded clones, a class.

abundance | d_gene | j_gene | v_gene | CDR3aa | CDR3nt
NA | NA | TRBJ1-5 | TRBV15 | CATSRGGPSNQPQHF | TGTGCCACCAGCAGAGGTGGGCCAAGCAATCAGCCCCAGCATTTT
NA | TRBD1 | TRBJ1-6 | TRBV19 | CASSIQGEGSPLHF | TGTGCCAGTAGTATCCAGGGGGAAGGTTCACCCCTCCACTTT
few | NA | TRBJ2-5 | TRBV29-1 | CSAGQTEETQYF | TGCAGCGCCGGACAGACGGAAGAGACCCAGTACTTC
NA | NA | TRBJ1-3 | TRBV7-8 | CASTEGGSGNTIYF | TGTGCCAGCACGGAGGGGGGCTCTGGAAACACCATATATTTT
NA | NA | TRBJ2-7 | TRBV7-2 | CASSLLYEQYF | TGTGCCAGCAGCTTACTATACGAGCAGTACTTC
few | NA | TRBJ2-1 | TRBV2 | CASSEKVGRVGEQFF | TGTGCCAGCAGTGAGAAGGTCGGCAGGGTGGGTGAGCAGTTCTTC
NA | NA | TRBJ2-3 | TRBV7-2 | CASSLGGRTDTQYF | TGTGCCAGCAGCTTAGGCGGCCGCACAGATACGCAGTATTTT
NA | NA | TRBJ1-4 | TRBV6-1 | CASSEGRRGAAWNEKLFF | TGTGCCAGCAGTGAAGGGAGGCGAGGGGCCGCATGGAATGAAAAACTGTTTTTT
many | TRBD1 | TRBJ2-1 | TRBV2 | CASSHRGNSYNEQFF | TGTGCCAGCAGTCACAGGGGGAACTCCTACAATGAGCAGTTCTTC
many | NA | TRBJ1-6 | TRBV2 | CASSVRGDSPLHF | TGTGCCAGCAGTGTTCGGGGGGATTCACCCCTCCACTTT
few | NA | TRBJ2-1 | TRBV5-8 | CASSLPIDRYNEQFF | TGTGCCAGCAGCTTGCCGATCGACAGGTACAATGAGCAGTTCTTC